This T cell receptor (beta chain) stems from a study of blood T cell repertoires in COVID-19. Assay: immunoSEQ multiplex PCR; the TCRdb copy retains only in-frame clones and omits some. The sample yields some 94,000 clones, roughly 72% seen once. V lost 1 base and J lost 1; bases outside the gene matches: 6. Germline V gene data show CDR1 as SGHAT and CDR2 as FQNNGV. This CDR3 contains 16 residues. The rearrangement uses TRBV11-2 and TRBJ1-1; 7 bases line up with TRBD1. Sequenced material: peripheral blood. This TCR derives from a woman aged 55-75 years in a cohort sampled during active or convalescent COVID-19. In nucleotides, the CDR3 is TGTGCCAGCAGCTTAGGGGTAGGGACAGCGAACACTGAAGCTTTCTTT. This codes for CASSLGVGTANTEAFF.